The 22 T cell receptor beta chains reported below all come from one sample, sequenced in a study of T cell clonotyping in hematopoietic cell transplantation. Time point denoted: recipient sample about 28 days before transplant, after cytoreduction. Generated by immunoSEQ multiplex PCR, the TCRdb table keeps only in-frame clones and is missing some. In the table there are around 11,000 clones, 87% of which are singletons. Sequencing was performed on peripheral blood mononuclear cells, taken before stem cell transplant. The receptor source for this set is a woman in her forties or fifties with chronic myeloid leukemia. Some clones in this sample may be carry-over from other donors' samples.

The chain combines TRBV6-5 with TRBJ2-5; D gene unclear. The ends were cut back, 0 bases at V and 2 bases at J, with 7 bases in the middle. Per the germline V gene, CDR1 is MNHEY and CDR2 is SVGAGI. This CDR3 is built from 14 residues. CDR3 DNA sequence: TGTGCCAGCAGTTACTCGGCAGGACAAGAGACCCAGTACTTC. Translation gives CASSYSAGQETQYF.

This clone came up once. V is TRBV2 and J is TRBJ1-1, with TRBD1 matching 10 bases. The CDR3 loop spans 16 amino acids. Germline V gene lookup returns CDR1 SNHLY and CDR2 FYNNEI. Germline trimming cut 9 bases from V and 4 bases from J; bases unmatched to any gene: 14. CDR3 in amino acids: CARELGTGDMSTEAFF. CDR3 nucleotide sequence: TGTGCCAGAGAATTAGGGACAGGGGATATGAGCACTGAAGCTTTCTTT. The full variable domain, rest sourced from reference TRBV2 and TRBJ1-1, is EPEVTQTPSHQVTQMGQEVILRCVPISNHLYFYWYRQILGQKVEFLVSFYNNEISEKSEIFDDQFSVERPDGSNFTLKIRSTKLEDSAMYFCARELGTGDMSTEAFFGQGTRLTVV.

The chain combines TRBV7-9 with TRBJ2-1, with a possible D match to TRBD2 (6 bases). The V end lost 3 bases, the J end lost 0 bases, and 12 bases lay between the germline ends. This CDR3 region has 16 residues. CDR1 and CDR2 (germline): SEHNR, FQNEAQ (reference sequence). Here the CDR3 DNA reads TGTGCCAGCAGCTTGCCTAGCGCTAGCTCCTACAATGAGCAGTTCTTC. It specifies CASSLPSASSYNEQFF.

The chain joins TRBV30 to TRBJ2-1, with TRBD2 identical over 8 bases. The V gene end was trimmed by 1 base and the J gene end by 2 bases; junction bases not matched to a gene: 10. The CDR3 extends over 17 amino acids. The germline CDR1 and CDR2 sequences are GTSNPN and SVGIG (reference sequence). The CDR3 nucleotides are TGTGCCTGGAGTGCGTACGGAGGGACTAGGACCTACAATGAGCAGTTCTTC. Its protein is CAWSAYGGTRTYNEQFF.

The chain is built from TRBV6-6 and TRBJ2-7; 16 bases match TRBD2. The CDR3 contains 15 residues. The germline V gene encodes CDR1 MNHNY and CDR2 SVGAGI (reference sequence). The V segment lost 6 bases and the J segment 3 bases; nucleotides outside the gene matches: 2. CDR3 protein: CASRGLAGGGYEQYF. The CDR3 region has the DNA TGTGCCAGCAGGGGACTAGCGGGAGGGGGCTACGAGCAGTACTTC.

This chain uses TRBV7-3 with TRBJ2-1; 8 nucleotides line up with TRBD2. The germline CDR1 and CDR2 sequences are SGHTA and FQGTGA. CDR3 length: 15 amino acids. Trimming took 10 bases from V and 8 from J; bases not matched to a gene: 16. This CDR3 is CATSPAAGGQDEQFF. Written as DNA, the CDR3 is TGTGCCACTAGCCCGGCTGCGGGAGGTCAGGATGAGCAGTTCTTC. Based on the CDR3 plus reference TRBV7-3 and TRBJ2-1, the full variable domain is GAGVSQTPSNKVTEKGKYVELRCDPISGHTALYWYRQSLGQGPEFLIYFQGTGAADDSGLPNDRFFAVRPEGSVSTLKIQRTERGDSAVYLCATSPAAGGQDEQFFGPGTRLTVL.

V is TRBV5-1 and J is TRBJ1-4; D gene unclear. V gave up 3 bases and J gave up 7 bases, with 10 bases separating them. Germline V CDR1 and CDR2: SGHRS, YFSETQ. The CDR3 totals 13 residues. CDR3 amino acids: CASSWQPGEKLFF. DNA for the CDR3: TGCGCCAGCAGCTGGCAGCCTGGTGAAAAACTGTTTTTT.

This chain links TRBV28 with TRBJ2-1; D not resolved. The CDR3 contains 13 residues. From germline, CDR1 is MDHEN and CDR2 SYDVKM. Between the trimmed V and J ends, which lost 1 base and 15 bases, there was a span of 16 bases. CDR3 region: CASSLSKRLDLFF. The CDR3 DNA reads as TGTGCCAGCAGTTTATCGAAGCGTCTTGATCTGTTCTTC.

The rearrangement joins TRBV10-3 to TRBJ2-1; D remains ambiguous. With 6 bases removed from V and 8 bases from J, the gap between germline ends came to 17 bases. Germline CDR1 and CDR2: ENHRY and SYGVKD. The CDR3 sequence is 14 residues long. The DNA for the CDR3 is TGTGCCATCAGCACACTAACCAAGACGGATGAGCAGTTCTTC. It specifies CAISTLTKTDEQFF.

V usage is TRBV29-1 and J usage is TRBJ2-1, with 10 bases lining up with TRBD2. This CDR3 contains 14 residues. From germline, CDR1 is SQVTM and CDR2 ANQGSEA. Trimming at V came to 6 bases and at J to 2 bases, leaving 4 bases not matched to a gene. The CDR3 here is CSVLAGVPYNEQFF. Here the CDR3 DNA reads TGCAGCGTGCTAGCGGGAGTACCCTACAATGAGCAGTTCTTC.

The chain has TRBV29-1 and TRBJ2-7; maybe TRBD1 (5 bases). Germline V CDR1 and CDR2: SQVTM, ANQGSEA. Trimming took off 6 bases at V and 2 bases at J, with 11 bases between the two ends. The CDR3 length is 12 residues. The CDR3 region has the DNA TGCAGCGTCGGACACGACGCCTACGAGCAGTACTTC. This gives the protein CSVGHDAYEQYF.

This chain joins TRBV28 and TRBJ2-5, with D perhaps TRBD2 (6 bases). Trimming took 5 bases from V and 5 from J, leaving 21 bases between them. CDR3 length: 16 residues. Germline V CDR1 and CDR2: MDHEN, SYDVKM. The CDR3 DNA reads as TGTGCCAGCAGTAGAGCAGGACTAAGGCCGTTGGAGACCCAGTACTTC. Protein sequence: CASSRAGLRPLETQYF. Filled out from reference TRBV28 and TRBJ2-5, the complete variable domain reads DVKVTQSSRYLVKRTGEKVFLECVQDMDHENMFWYRQDPGLGLRLIYFSYDVKMKEKGDIPEGYSVSREKKERFSLILESASTNQTSMYLCASSRAGLRPLETQYFGPGTRLLVL.

The V and J genes are TRBV7-2 and TRBJ2-2, with 8 bases fitting TRBD2. The CDR3 has 17 amino acids. CDR1 and CDR2 from the germline V gene are SGHTA and FQGNSA. V shed 3 bases and J 0 bases; nucleotides not matched to a gene: 6. The DNA for the CDR3 is TGTGCCAGCAGCTTTAGGACTAGCACAACGAACACCGGGGAGCTGTTTTTT. As protein: CASSFRTSTTNTGELFF. The whole variable domain, filled in from reference TRBV7-2 and TRBJ2-2, reads GAGVSQSPSNKVTEKGKDVELRCDPISGHTALYWYRQSLGQGLEFLIYFQGNSAPDKSGLPSDRFSAERTGGSVSTLTIQRTQQEDSAVYLCASSFRTSTTNTGELFFGEGSRLTVL.

The chain has TRBV9 and TRBJ1-1; D unresolved. Germline V gene data show CDR1 as SGDLS and CDR2 as YYNGEE. This CDR3 region has 13 residues. Between the trimmed V and J ends, which lost 4 bases and 5 bases, there was a span of 12 bases. The CDR3 sequence is CASSRIKGTEAFF. As DNA, the CDR3 is TGTGCCAGCAGCCGTATAAAGGGAACTGAAGCTTTCTTT.

The CDR3 protein is CASWGRNEQFF. CDR3 in DNA: TGTGCCAGTTGGGGTAGGAACGAGCAGTTCTTC. This sequence joins TRBV19 and TRBJ2-1; D is uncertain. The germline V gene encodes CDR1 LNHDA and CDR2 SQIVND (reference sequence). The ends were cut back, 8 bases at V and 10 bases at J, with 12 bases in the middle. CDR3 length equals 11 residues. The entire variable domain, with the rest obtained from reference TRBV19 and TRBJ2-1, is as follows: DGGITQSPKYLFRKEGQNVTLSCEQNLNHDAMYWYRQDPGQGLRLIYYSQIVNDFQKGDIAEGYSVSREKKESFPLTVTSAQKNPTAFYLCASWGRNEQFFGPGTRLTVL.

This chain connects TRBV11-3 to TRBJ2-3; 7 positions match TRBD1. The CDR3 runs to 15 residues. J lost 2 bases, V lost 1 base, and 3 bases had no gene match. From germline, CDR1 is SGHNT and CDR2 YENEEA. CDR3 nucleotide sequence: TGTGCCAGCAGCTTAGGGACAGGTACCACAGATACGCAGTATTTT. It specifies CASSLGTGTTDTQYF. The whole variable domain, remainder taken from reference TRBV11-3 and TRBJ2-3, is EAGVVQSPRYKIIEKKQPVAFWCNPISGHNTLYWYLQNLGQGPELLIRYENEEAVDDSQLPKDRFSAERLKGVDSTLKIQPAELGDSAVYLCASSLGTGTTDTQYFGPGTRLTVL.

The chain carries TRBV6-5 and TRBJ2-7, with D perhaps matching TRBD1 (7 bases). V shed 5 bases and J shed 6 bases, with 20 bases lying between them. This CDR3 has 15 residues. Germline loops: CDR1 MNHEY, CDR2 SVGAGI. The CDR3 DNA reads TGTGCCAGCAGTCGCAGGGGGGCACTCATACTCGAGCAGTACTTC. This codes for CASSRRGALILEQYF.

This clone was detected only a few times. The chain is built from TRBV2 and TRBJ2-1; 9 nucleotides align to TRBD1. The length of the CDR3 is 14 residues. V trimming: 5 bases; J trimming: 7 bases; junction bases outside the gene matches: 6. Germline V gives CDR1 SNHLY, CDR2 FYNNEI. The CDR3 sequence: CASSPGQGRNEQFF. The CDR3 coding sequence is TGTGCCAGCAGTCCGGGACAGGGCAGGAATGAGCAGTTCTTC.

The V and J genes are TRBV5-1 and TRBJ2-7, with 10 bases matching TRBD1. V gave up 0 bases and J gave up 4 bases; unmatched junction bases: 13. The germline V gene has CDR1 SGHRS and CDR2 YFSETQ. This CDR3 has 18 residues. CDR3 coding DNA: TGCGCCAGCAGCTTGGGGACAGGGGGTAATTATAAGGGATACGAGCAGTACTTC. Translation gives CASSLGTGGNYKGYEQYF.

The gene calls are TRBV7-2 and TRBJ2-6, with D hard to call. The CDR3 is 19 amino acids. Germline V gives CDR1 SGHTA, CDR2 FQGNSA. Trimming took off 2 bases at V and 0 bases at J, with 17 bases between the two ends. CDR3 in amino acids: CASSLNLGLSSSGANVLTF. The CDR3 bases are TGTGCCAGCAGCTTAAATCTCGGGCTCTCTAGCTCTGGGGCCAACGTCCTGACTTTC.

The chain recombines TRBV6-6 with TRBJ2-7; D not certain. CDR1 is MNHNY, CDR2 SVGAGI, per germline (reference sequence). This CDR3 is built from 13 residues. Trimming took 6 bases from V and 0 from J, leaving 9 bases between them. The CDR3 nucleotides are TGTGCCAGCAGAGACTCCCCCTCCTACGAGCAGTACTTC. It translates to CASRDSPSYEQYF.

The chain couples TRBV2 to TRBJ2-2; 8 bases align to TRBD2. V was clipped by 10 bases and J by 2 bases; unmatched bases: 3. Germline CDR1 is SNHLY and CDR2 is FYNNEI. The CDR3 loop spans 13 amino acids. The CDR3 protein is CATGTSNTGELFF. The DNA for the CDR3 is TGTGCCACCGGGACTAGTAACACCGGGGAGCTGTTTTTT.